Listed below are T cell receptor beta chains from one sample, sequenced in a study of cytomegalovirus exposure and HLA in healthy donors. Assay used: immunoSEQ multiplex PCR; TCRdb lists only in-frame clones, some missing. Of about 140,000 clones in the sample, about 61% were seen once. Sequences were obtained from PBMCs. The source is a woman between 35 and 50 years old in good health and CMV-seronegative. Both conserved end residues are part of each CDR3. A D gene is named only where the DNA matches it firmly. Clone size is stated in some rows and not others, as once, few, many or a class when expanded.

d_call,clone_size,j_call,cdr3_length,v_call,cdr3_aa,cdr3_nt
.,.,TRBJ1-6,15,TRBV6-5,CASSDTSSYNSPLHF,TGTGCCAGCAGCGACACGAGCTCCTATAATTCACCCCTCCACTTT
TRBD1,.,TRBJ1-2,14,TRBV18,CASSGQGAPYGYTF,TGTGCCAGCTCGGGGCAGGGGGCCCCCTATGGCTACACCTTC
.,few,TRBJ1-1,14,TRBV28,CASTPPGRNTEAFF,TGTGCCAGCACCCCCCCTGGGAGAAACACTGAAGCTTTCTTT
.,.,TRBJ1-2,14,TRBV9,CASSDRTVPGGYTF,TGTGCCAGCAGCGATAGGACAGTCCCAGGAGGCTACACCTTC
.,.,TRBJ1-1,13,TRBV7-7,CASSVRQNTEAFF,TGTGCCAGCAGCGTTAGACAGAACACTGAAGCTTTCTTT
.,.,TRBJ2-3,14,TRBV4-2,CASSQGRSTDTQYF,TGTGCCAGCAGCCAAGGCAGGAGCACAGATACGCAGTATTTT
.,once,TRBJ1-2,14,TRBV6-1,CASSDSGQGYGYTF,TGTGCCAGCAGTGACTCGGGACAAGGATATGGCTACACCTTC
.,once,TRBJ1-2,15,TRBV27,CASSLTFSGVDGYTF,TGTGCCAGCAGTTTAACGTTCTCCGGGGTTGATGGCTACACCTTC
TRBD1,.,TRBJ2-7,19,TRBV15,CATSRERTGGAGGTYEQYF,TGTGCCACCAGCAGAGAACGGACAGGGGGCGCAGGGGGCACCTACGAGCAGTACTTC
TRBD2,few,TRBJ2-7,14,TRBV27,CASSRTSGFYEQYF,TGTGCCAGCAGTCGGACTAGCGGGTTCTACGAGCAGTACTTC
.,.,TRBJ1-5,15,TRBV21-1,CASSKAGAMNQPQHF,TGTGCCAGCAGCAAAGCAGGGGCAATGAATCAGCCCCAGCATTTT
TRBD1,.,TRBJ2-7,17,TRBV5-1,CASSVLPGTGLGYEQYF,TGCGCCAGCAGCGTGCTTCCCGGGACAGGGTTAGGGTACGAGCAGTACTTC
TRBD2,.,TRBJ2-7,14,TRBV7-3,CASSIVPGRDEQYF,TGTGCCAGCAGCATAGTACCGGGGAGGGACGAGCAGTACTTC
.,.,TRBJ2-4,14,TRBV2,CASRETVAKNIQYF,TGTGCCAGCAGGGAGACGGTAGCCAAAAACATTCAGTACTTC
TRBD1,.,TRBJ1-4,15,TRBV4-3,CASSQTGKANEKLFF,TGCGCCAGCAGCCAGACAGGGAAGGCTAATGAAAAACTGTTTTTT
TRBD1,.,TRBJ1-6,15,TRBV28,CASSDQGVDNSPLHF,TGTGCCAGCAGTGACCAGGGGGTTGATAATTCACCCCTCCACTTT
.,.,TRBJ1-2,14,TRBV25-1,CASSEYLGSYGYTF,TGTGCCAGCAGTGAATATCTAGGGAGCTATGGCTACACCTTC
.,.,TRBJ1-6,14,TRBV4-1,CASSQQAHDSPLHF,TGCGCCAGCAGCCAACAGGCCCACGATTCACCCCTCCACTTT
.,.,TRBJ1-4,16,TRBV5-6,CASSEGQQIAGEKLFF,TGTGCCAGCAGCGAAGGACAGCAAATAGCGGGTGAAAAACTGTTTTTT
.,.,TRBJ2-7,14,TRBV10-3,CAIQGGQGRDEQYF,TGTGCCATCCAGGGGGGTCAGGGAAGAGACGAGCAGTACTTC
TRBD1,few,TRBJ1-1,15,TRBV10-3,CAISETGQGNTEAFF,TGTGCCATCAGTGAAACGGGACAGGGGAACACTGAAGCTTTCTTT
.,.,TRBJ1-2,15,TRBV7-2,CASSLAGGSGNGYTF,TGTGCCAGCAGCTTAGCAGGGGGAAGTGGGAATGGCTACACCTTC
TRBD1,few,TRBJ1-1,15,TRBV9,CASSPSGTGGSLAFF,TGTGCCAGCAGCCCTTCAGGGACAGGGGGCTCTTTGGCTTTCTTT
.,.,TRBJ1-3,13,TRBV5-4,CASSRLSGETIYF,TGTGCCAGCAGCCGACTATCAGGGGAAACCATATATTTT
.,.,TRBJ1-2,16,TRBV7-9,CASSLGALRQSYGYTF,TGTGCCAGCAGCTTAGGGGCACTTCGTCAAAGCTATGGCTACACCTTC
.,.,TRBJ1-3,14,TRBV7-9,CASSQGAAGNTIYF,TGTGCCAGCAGCCAAGGGGCCGCAGGAAACACCATATATTTT
TRBD1,.,TRBJ1-3,18,TRBV7-6,CASSSSPGQAFSGNTIYF,TGTGCCAGCAGCTCTTCCCCGGGACAGGCTTTCTCTGGAAACACCATATATTTT
TRBD1,.,TRBJ1-1,15,TRBV28,CASLPGTGVGTEAFF,TGTGCCAGCCTACCGGGGACAGGGGTTGGTACTGAAGCTTTCTTT
.,.,TRBJ2-4,14,TRBV2,CASSELSGRNIQYF,TGTGCCAGCAGTGAATTGTCAGGGAGGAACATTCAGTACTTC
.,.,TRBJ2-7,16,TRBV6-5,CASSYTSEGTLWGQYF,TGTGCCAGCAGTTACACGAGTGAAGGGACACTGTGGGGGCAGTACTTC
TRBD2,.,TRBJ2-7,19,TRBV4-2,CASSQVGSFSGGGTYEQYF,TGTGCCAGCAGCCAAGTTGGGTCTTTTAGCGGGGGGGGTACCTACGAGCAGTACTTC
TRBD1,once,TRBJ2-7,13,TRBV9,CASSVGTGPEQYF,TGTGCCAGCAGCGTAGGGACAGGTCCCGAGCAGTACTTC
.,few,TRBJ1-1,12,TRBV13,CASRYEGTEAFF,TGTGCCAGCAGGTATGAGGGCACTGAAGCTTTCTTT
.,few,TRBJ1-2,13,TRBV13,CASSERIGYGYTF,TGTGCCAGCAGCGAGAGGATAGGATATGGCTACACCTTC
TRBD1,once,TRBJ1-1,13,TRBV7-9,CASSFTGATEAFF,TGTGCCAGCAGCTTTACAGGGGCCACTGAAGCTTTCTTT
TRBD2,.,TRBJ2-7,15,TRBV6-5,CASSPSSGPLYEQYF,TGTGCCAGCAGTCCCTCTAGCGGGCCTCTCTACGAGCAGTACTTC
TRBD2,.,TRBJ2-3,17,TRBV11-2,CASSLSMWGGSTDTQYF,TGTGCCAGCAGCTTATCCATGTGGGGGGGAAGCACAGATACGCAGTATTTT
TRBD2,few,TRBJ2-2,16,TRBV10-3,CAISVRGGAGTGELFF,TGTGCCATCAGTGTGCGCGGGGGGGCGGGAACCGGGGAGCTGTTTTTT
TRBD1,.,TRBJ1-6,14,TRBV2,CASSGDRANSPLHF,TGTGCCAGCAGTGGGGACAGGGCCAATTCACCCCTCCACTTT
.,.,TRBJ2-1,16,TRBV19,CASSFSAGQRGNEQFF,TGTGCCAGTAGTTTCTCCGCCGGACAGAGGGGCAATGAGCAGTTCTTC
TRBD1,.,TRBJ1-5,16,TRBV7-2,CASSLDTGGSNQPQHF,TGTGCCAGCAGCTTAGATACAGGGGGGTCAAATCAGCCCCAGCATTTT
TRBD1,.,TRBJ2-1,12,TRBV2,CASSRQGNEQFF,TGTGCCAGCAGTCGACAGGGCAATGAGCAGTTCTTC
.,.,TRBJ1-5,13,TRBV7-8,CASSLQGNQPQHF,TGTGCCAGCAGCTTACAGGGCAATCAGCCCCAGCATTTT
.,.,TRBJ1-3,15,TRBV21-1,CASSKGTGSGNTIYF,TGTGCCAGCAGCAAAGGGACAGGCTCTGGAAACACCATATATTTT
.,.,TRBJ1-2,19,TRBV30,CAWSVERQTFRGTAHGYTF,TGTGCCTGGAGTGTAGAACGGCAAACCTTCCGGGGGACGGCTCACGGCTACACCTTC
.,.,TRBJ1-5,14,TRBV27,CASSFQGSNQPQHF,TGTGCCAGCAGTTTTCAGGGTTCCAATCAGCCCCAGCATTTT